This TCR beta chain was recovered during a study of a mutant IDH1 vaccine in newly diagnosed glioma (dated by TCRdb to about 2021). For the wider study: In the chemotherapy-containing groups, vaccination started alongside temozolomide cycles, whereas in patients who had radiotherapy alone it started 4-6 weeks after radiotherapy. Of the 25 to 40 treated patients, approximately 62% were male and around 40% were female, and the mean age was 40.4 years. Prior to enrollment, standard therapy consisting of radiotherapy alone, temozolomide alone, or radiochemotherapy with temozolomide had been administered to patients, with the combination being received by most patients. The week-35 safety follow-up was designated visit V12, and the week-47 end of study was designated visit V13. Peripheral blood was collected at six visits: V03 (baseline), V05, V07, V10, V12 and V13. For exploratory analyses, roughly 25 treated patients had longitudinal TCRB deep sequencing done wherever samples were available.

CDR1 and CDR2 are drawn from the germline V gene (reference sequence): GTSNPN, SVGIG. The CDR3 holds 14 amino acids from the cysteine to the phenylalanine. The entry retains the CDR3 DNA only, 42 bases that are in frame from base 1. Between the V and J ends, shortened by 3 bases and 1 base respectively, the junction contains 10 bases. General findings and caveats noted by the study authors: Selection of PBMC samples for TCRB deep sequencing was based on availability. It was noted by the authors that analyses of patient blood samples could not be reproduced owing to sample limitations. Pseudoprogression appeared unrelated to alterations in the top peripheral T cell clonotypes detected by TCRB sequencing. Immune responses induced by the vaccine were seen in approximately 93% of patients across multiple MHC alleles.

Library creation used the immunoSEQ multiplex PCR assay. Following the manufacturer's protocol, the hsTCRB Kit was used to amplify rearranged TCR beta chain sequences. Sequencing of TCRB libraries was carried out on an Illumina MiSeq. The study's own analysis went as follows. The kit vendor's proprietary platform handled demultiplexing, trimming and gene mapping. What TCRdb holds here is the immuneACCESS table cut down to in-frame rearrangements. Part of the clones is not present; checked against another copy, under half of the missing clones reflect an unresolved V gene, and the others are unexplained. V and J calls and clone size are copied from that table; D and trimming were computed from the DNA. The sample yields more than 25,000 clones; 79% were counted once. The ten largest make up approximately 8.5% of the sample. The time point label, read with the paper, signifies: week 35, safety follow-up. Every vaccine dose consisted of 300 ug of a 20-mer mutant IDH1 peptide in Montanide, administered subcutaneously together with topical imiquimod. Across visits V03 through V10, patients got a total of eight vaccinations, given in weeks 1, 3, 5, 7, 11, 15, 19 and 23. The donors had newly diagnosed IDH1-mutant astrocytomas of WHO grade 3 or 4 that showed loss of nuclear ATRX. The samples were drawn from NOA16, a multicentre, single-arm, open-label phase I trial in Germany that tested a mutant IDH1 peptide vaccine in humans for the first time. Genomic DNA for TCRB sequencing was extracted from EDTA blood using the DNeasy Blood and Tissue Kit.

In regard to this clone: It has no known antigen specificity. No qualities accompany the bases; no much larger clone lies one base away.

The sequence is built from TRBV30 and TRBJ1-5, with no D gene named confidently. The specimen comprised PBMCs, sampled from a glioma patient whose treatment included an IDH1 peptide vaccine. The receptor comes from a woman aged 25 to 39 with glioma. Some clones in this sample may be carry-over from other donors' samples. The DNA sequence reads TGTGCCTGGAGGGGCGAGGCAAGCAATCAGCCCCAGCATTTT. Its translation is CAWRGEASNQPQHF.